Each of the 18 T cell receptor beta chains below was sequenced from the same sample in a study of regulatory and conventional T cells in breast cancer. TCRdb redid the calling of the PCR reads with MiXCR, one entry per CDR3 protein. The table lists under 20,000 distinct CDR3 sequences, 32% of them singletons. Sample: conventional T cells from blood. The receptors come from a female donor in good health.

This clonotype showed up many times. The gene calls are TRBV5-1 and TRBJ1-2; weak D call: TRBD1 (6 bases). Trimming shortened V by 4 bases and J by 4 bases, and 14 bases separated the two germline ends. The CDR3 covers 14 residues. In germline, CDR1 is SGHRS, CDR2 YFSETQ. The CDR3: CASSPITQGYGYTF. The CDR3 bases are TGCGCCAGCAGCCCTATCACACAGGGCTATGGCTACACCTTC.

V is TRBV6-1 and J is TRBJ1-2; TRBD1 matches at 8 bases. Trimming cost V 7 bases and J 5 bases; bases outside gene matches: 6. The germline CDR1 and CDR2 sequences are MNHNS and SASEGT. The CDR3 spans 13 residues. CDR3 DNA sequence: TGTGCCAGCAACGGACAGGGAAGATATGGCTACACCTTC. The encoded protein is CASNGQGRYGYTF.

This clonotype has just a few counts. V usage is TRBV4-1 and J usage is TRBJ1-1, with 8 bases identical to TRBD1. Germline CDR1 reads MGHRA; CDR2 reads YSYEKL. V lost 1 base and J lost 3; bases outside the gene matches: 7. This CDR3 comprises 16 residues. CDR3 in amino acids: CASSQGPDREYTEAFF. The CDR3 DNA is TGCGCCAGCAGCCAAGGCCCGGACAGGGAATACACTGAAGCTTTCTTT.

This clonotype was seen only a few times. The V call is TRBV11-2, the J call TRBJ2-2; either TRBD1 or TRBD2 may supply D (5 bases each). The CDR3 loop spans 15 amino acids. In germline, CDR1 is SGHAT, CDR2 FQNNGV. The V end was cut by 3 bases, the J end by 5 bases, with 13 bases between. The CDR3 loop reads CASSFRGADTGELFF. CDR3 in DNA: TGTGCCAGCAGCTTCCGAGGGGCGGATACCGGGGAGCTGTTTTTT.

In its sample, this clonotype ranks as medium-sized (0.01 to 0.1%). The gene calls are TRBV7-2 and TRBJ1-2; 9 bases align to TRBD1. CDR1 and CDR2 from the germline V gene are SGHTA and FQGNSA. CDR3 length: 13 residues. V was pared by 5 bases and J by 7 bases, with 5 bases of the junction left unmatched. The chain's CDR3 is CASSQPGQGGYTF. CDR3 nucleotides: TGTGCCAGCAGCCAACCGGGACAGGGTGGCTACACCTTC.

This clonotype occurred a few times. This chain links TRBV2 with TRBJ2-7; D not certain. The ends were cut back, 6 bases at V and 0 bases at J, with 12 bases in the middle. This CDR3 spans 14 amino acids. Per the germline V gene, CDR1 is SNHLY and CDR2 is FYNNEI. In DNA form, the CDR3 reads TGTGCCAGCAGCCAGGACCGACCCTCCTACGAGCAGTACTTC. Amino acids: CASSQDRPSYEQYF.

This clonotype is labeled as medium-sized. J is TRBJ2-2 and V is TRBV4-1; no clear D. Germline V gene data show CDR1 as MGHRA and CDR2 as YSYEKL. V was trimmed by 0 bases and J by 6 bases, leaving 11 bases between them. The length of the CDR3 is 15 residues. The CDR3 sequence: CASSQDWGVAGELFF. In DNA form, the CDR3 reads TGCGCCAGCAGCCAAGACTGGGGTGTCGCCGGGGAGCTGTTTTTT.

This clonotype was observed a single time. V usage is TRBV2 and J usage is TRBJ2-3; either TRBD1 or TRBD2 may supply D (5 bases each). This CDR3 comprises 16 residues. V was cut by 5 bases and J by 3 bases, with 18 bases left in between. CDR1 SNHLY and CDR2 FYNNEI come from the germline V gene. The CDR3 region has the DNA TGTGCCAGCAGTCTAAGAGGGCAGGGTAGGACAGATACGCAGTATTTT. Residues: CASSLRGQGRTDTQYF.

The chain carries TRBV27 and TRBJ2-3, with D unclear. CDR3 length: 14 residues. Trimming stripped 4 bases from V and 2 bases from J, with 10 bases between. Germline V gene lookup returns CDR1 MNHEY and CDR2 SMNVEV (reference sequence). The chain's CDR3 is CASSSPYPTDTQYF. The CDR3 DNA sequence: TGTGCCAGCAGTTCTCCCTACCCCACAGATACGCAGTATTTT.

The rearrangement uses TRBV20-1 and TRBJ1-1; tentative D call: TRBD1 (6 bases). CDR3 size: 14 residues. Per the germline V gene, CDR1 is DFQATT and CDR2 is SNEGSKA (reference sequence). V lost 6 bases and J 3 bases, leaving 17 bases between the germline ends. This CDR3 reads CSATRGGQDTEAFF. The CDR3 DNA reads TGCAGTGCCACCCGGGGGGGGCAGGACACTGAAGCTTTCTTT.

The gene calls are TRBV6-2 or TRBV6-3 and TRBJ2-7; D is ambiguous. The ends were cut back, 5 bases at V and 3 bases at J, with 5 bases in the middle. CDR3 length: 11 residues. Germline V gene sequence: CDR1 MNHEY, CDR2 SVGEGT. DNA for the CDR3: TGTGCCAGCAGTGACAACTACGAGCAGTACTTC. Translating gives CASSDNYEQYF.

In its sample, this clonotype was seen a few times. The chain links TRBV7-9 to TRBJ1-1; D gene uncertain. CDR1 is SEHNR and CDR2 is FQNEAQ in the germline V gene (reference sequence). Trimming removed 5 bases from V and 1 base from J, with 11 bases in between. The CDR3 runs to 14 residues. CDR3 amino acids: CASSPRTANTEAFF. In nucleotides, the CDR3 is TGTGCCAGCAGCCCAAGGACTGCGAACACTGAAGCTTTCTTT.

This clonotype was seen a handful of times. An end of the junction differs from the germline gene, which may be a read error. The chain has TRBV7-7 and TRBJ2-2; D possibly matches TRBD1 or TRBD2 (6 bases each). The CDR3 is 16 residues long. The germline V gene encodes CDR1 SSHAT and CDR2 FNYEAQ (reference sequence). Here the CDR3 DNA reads TGTGCTAGCAGCGGGCGCAGGGGAAAAGGAGGCGGGGAGCTGTTTTTT. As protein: CASSGRRGKGGGELFF.

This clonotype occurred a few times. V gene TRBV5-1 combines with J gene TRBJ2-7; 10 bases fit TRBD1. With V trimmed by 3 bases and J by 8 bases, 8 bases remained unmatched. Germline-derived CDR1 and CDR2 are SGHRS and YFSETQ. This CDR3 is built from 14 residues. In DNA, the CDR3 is TGCGCCAGCAGCTGGGGACAGGGGAGGACGCAGCAGTACTTC. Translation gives CASSWGQGRTQQYF.

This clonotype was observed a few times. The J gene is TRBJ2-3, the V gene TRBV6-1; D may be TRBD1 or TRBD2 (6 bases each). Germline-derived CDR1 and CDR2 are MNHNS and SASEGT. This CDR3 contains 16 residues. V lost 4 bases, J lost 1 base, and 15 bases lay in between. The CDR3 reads CASSALGGRGTDTQYF. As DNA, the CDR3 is TGTGCCAGCAGTGCCCTAGGGGGGAGAGGCACAGATACGCAGTATTTT.

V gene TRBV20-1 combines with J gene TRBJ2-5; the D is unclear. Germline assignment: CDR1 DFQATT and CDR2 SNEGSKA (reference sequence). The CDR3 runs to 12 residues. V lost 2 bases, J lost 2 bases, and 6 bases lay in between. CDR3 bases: TGCAGTGCTAGATTGTTACAAGAGACCCAGTACTTC. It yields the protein CSARLLQETQYF.

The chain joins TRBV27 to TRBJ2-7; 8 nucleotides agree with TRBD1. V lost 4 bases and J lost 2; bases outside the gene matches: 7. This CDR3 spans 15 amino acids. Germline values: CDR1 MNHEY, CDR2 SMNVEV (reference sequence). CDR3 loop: CASSSIGQGTYEQYF. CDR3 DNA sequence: TGTGCCAGCAGTTCTATCGGACAGGGAACCTACGAGCAGTACTTC.

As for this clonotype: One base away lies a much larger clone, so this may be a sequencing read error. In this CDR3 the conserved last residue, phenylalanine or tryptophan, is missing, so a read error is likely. DNA for the CDR3: TGTGCCAGCAGTTACCCCAGTCGACAGGGCCAAGAGGGCACAGATACGCAGTATATT. The encoded protein is CASSYPSRQGQEGTDTQYI. The chain recombines TRBV6-2 or TRBV6-3 with TRBJ2-3, with 7 bases fitting TRBD1. This CDR3 is 19 amino acids long. Losses at the gene ends were 2 bases for V and 1 base for J; bases not matched to a gene: 15. The germline CDR1 and CDR2 sequences are MNHEY and SVGEGT.